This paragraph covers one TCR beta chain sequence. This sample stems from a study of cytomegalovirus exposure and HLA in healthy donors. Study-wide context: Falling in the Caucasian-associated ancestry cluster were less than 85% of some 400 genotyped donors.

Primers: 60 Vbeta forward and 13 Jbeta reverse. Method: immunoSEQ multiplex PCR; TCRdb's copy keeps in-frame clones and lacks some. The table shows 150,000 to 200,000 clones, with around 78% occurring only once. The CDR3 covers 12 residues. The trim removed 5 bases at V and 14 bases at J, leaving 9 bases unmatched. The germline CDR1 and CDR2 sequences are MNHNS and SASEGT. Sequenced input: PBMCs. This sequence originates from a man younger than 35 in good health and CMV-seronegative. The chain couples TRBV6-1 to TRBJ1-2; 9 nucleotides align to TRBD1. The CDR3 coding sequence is TGTGCCAGCAGTATTGGGACAGGGTCGGGGACCTTC. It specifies CASSIGTGSGTF.